This TCR beta chain emerged from a study of cytomegalovirus exposure and HLA in healthy donors. 60 Vbeta and 13 Jbeta primers were used in PCR. Data came from immunoSEQ multiplex PCR; TCRdb stores just in-frame clones and leaves some out. Seen here are some 110,000 clones, 80% to 85% observed once, and the top ten hold 2% to 2.5%. In this sample, this clone turned up once. CDR3 size: 14 residues. Trimming stripped 8 bases from V and 2 bases from J, with 14 bases between. Germline V gene sequence: CDR1 KGHSH, CDR2 LQKENI. V and J are TRBV18 and TRBJ2-3; weak D call: TRBD2 (5 bases). This clonotype was sampled from a man aged 25 to 40 in good health and CMV-seronegative. Sequencing input: PBMCs. DNA for the CDR3: TGTGCCAGCGTACCGGGAACAAACACAGATACGCAGTATTTT. This sequence encodes CASVPGTNTDTQYF.